This T cell receptor (beta chain) was captured by sequencing in a study of T cells in women clearing cervical HPV infection. Study background: Controls were women whose single incident HPV16 infection cleared within 12 months without precancer or cancer.

V lost 1 base and J 3 bases, leaving 13 bases between the germline ends. This CDR3 is 15 amino acids long. Germline-derived CDR1 and CDR2 are SGHNT and YYREEE (reference sequence). Some clones are missing from TCRdb's copy, which holds only in-frame ones; the method was immunoSEQ multiplex PCR. Recorded for this sample: more than 30,000 clones. About this clone: The CDR3 is cut off 3 residues early in the read; its end comes from the germline J gene.

The receptor was isolated from a woman between 18 and 69 years old with a cervical HPV16 infection that either progressed to CIN3+ or cleared (not recorded which). What was sequenced was blood buffy coat. V is TRBV5-4 and J is TRBJ1-1, with TRBD1 as a possible D gene (5 bases). The CDR3 DNA, read in part, is TGTGCCAGCAGCTTGAAGTCAGGGAGGGACACTGAA. Its translation is CASSLKSGRDTE. The complete CDR3 sequence is CASSLKSGRDTEAFF.